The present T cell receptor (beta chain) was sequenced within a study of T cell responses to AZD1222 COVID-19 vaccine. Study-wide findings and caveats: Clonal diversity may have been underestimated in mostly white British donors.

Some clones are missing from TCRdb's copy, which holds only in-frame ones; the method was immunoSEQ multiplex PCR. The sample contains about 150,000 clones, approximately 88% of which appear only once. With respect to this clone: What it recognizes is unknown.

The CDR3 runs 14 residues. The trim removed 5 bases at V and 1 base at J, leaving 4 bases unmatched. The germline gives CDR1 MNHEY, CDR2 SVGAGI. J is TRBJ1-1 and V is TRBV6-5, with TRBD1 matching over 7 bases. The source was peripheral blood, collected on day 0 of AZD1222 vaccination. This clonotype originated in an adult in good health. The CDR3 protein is CASSPGQTNTEAFF. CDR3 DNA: TGTGCCAGCAGTCCGGGACAGACGAACACTGAAGCTTTCTTT.